This TCR beta chain was identified in a study of long-term antiretroviral therapy in people with HIV. immunoSEQ v3.0 was run at survey level. Only in-frame clones appear in the TCRdb table, and some are missing; sequencing was by immunoSEQ multiplex PCR. The top ten clones hold over 5.5% of a sample with under 45,000 clones, approximately 85% of them seen once. Germline CDR1 SGHRS, CDR2 YFSETQ. The CDR3 is made up of 16 amino acids. V was pared by 0 bases and J by 0 bases, with 9 bases between. This clonotype was sampled from a woman between 45 and 65 years old with HIV. The chain joins TRBV5-1 to TRBJ1-4; D is undetermined. Sequencing was performed on unsorted PBMCs, taken 3.1 years after starting antiretroviral therapy. The CDR3 nucleotides are TGCGCCAGCAGCTTGGAGGGCAGTGCAACTAATGAAAAACTGTTTTTT. This encodes CASSLEGSATNEKLFF. The whole variable domain, filled in from reference TRBV5-1 and TRBJ1-4, reads KAGVTQTPRYLIKTRGQQVTLSCSPISGHRSVSWYQQTPGQGLQFLFEYFSETQRNKGNFPGRFSGRQFSNSRSEMNVSTLELGDSALYLCASSLEGSATNEKLFFGSGTQLSVL.